The 8 T cell receptor beta chains below come from one sample, sequenced in a study of T cell responses to AZD1222 COVID-19 vaccine. Sequencing used immunoSEQ multiplex PCR; TCRdb keeps in-frame clones, though not all of them. The repertoire holds about 54,000 clones, with about 89% as singletons. The specimen was peripheral blood, collected 28 days after the second AZD1222 dose. The receptor set was obtained from an adult who received the AZD1222 COVID-19 vaccine.

The J gene is TRBJ2-1, the V gene TRBV29-1, with 9 bases matching TRBD2. The V gene end was trimmed by 4 bases and the J gene end by 4 bases; junction bases not matched to a gene: 8. This CDR3 contains 15 residues. CDR1 and CDR2 from the germline V gene are SQVTM and ANQGSEA. CDR3 nucleotide sequence: TGCAGCGTTGGGGCGGGAGGGCCTTTATACAATGAGCAGTTCTTC. Translating it yields CSVGAGGPLYNEQFF.

The chain joins TRBV3-1 (or the pseudogene TRBV3-2) to TRBJ1-4; no definite D call. Trimming stripped 1 base from V and 0 bases from J, with 3 bases between. Per the germline V gene, CDR1 is LGHDT and CDR2 is YNNKEL (reference sequence). The CDR3 spans 14 residues. CDR3: CASSQGATNEKLFF. The CDR3 DNA follows: TGTGCCAGCAGCCAAGGGGCAACTAATGAAAAACTGTTTTTT.

The chain carries TRBV5-1 and TRBJ2-5; D gene uncertain. CDR3 size: 15 residues. Germline CDR1 SGHRS, CDR2 YFSETQ. Trimming pared 1 base from V and 5 bases from J, leaving 15 bases between. The CDR3 spells CASSLFGTEGETQYF. DNA of the CDR3: TGCGCCAGCAGCTTGTTCGGCACAGAAGGGGAGACCCAGTACTTC.

This sequence joins TRBV7-9 and TRBJ1-2; D is ambiguous. The ends were cut back, 1 base at V and 5 bases at J, with 8 bases in the middle. The germline V gene encodes CDR1 SEHNR and CDR2 FQNEAQ (reference sequence). The CDR3 is 13 amino acids. CDR3 sequence (DNA): TGTGCCAGCAGCTTAGACAGCTTATATGGCTACACCTTC. Its protein is CASSLDSLYGYTF.

In this sample, this clone turned up once. The chain is built from TRBV11-3 and TRBJ1-2; no clear D. Between the trimmed V and J ends, which lost 8 bases and 3 bases, there was a span of 10 bases. The CDR3 extends over 12 amino acids. The germline V gene has CDR1 SGHNT and CDR2 YENEEA. CDR3 protein: CASGDGHYGYTF. CDR3 DNA: TGTGCCAGCGGCGACGGCCACTATGGCTACACCTTC.

V gene TRBV7-9 combines with J gene TRBJ1-6, with 9 bases fitting TRBD1. The CDR3 consists of 16 residues. The V segment lost 3 bases and the J segment 3 bases; nucleotides outside the gene matches: 3. Per germline, CDR1 SEHNR and CDR2 FQNEAQ (reference sequence). CDR3 loop: CASSLGTGFYNSPLHF. In nucleotides, the CDR3 is TGTGCCAGCAGCTTGGGGACAGGGTTCTATAATTCACCCCTCCACTTT. Variable domain in full (rest from reference TRBV7-9 and TRBJ1-6): DTGVSQNPRHKITKRGQNVTFRCDPISEHNRLYWYRQTLGQGPEFLTYFQNEAQLEKSRLLSDRFSAERPKGSFSTLEIQRTEQGDSAMYLCASSLGTGFYNSPLHFGNGTRLTVT.

The rearrangement links TRBV5-1 to TRBJ2-1, with 7 bases that match TRBD2. CDR1 SGHRS and CDR2 YFSETQ come from the germline V gene. This CDR3 spans 15 amino acids. Trimming cost V 0 bases and J 4 bases; bases outside gene matches: 4. The CDR3 is CASSLVSGEYNEQFF. The DNA for the CDR3 is TGCGCCAGCAGCTTGGTAAGCGGGGAGTACAATGAGCAGTTCTTC.

The genes are TRBV29-1 and TRBJ1-2; D is unclear. CDR1 is SQVTM, CDR2 ANQGSEA, per germline. This CDR3 spans 12 amino acids. Trimming removed 6 bases from V and 3 bases from J, with 11 bases in between. CDR3 residues: CSVLDGYYGYTF. The CDR3 coding sequence is TGCAGCGTATTGGACGGATACTATGGCTACACCTTC.